These 4 T cell receptor beta chains share one sample of origin, sequenced in a study of identical twins. TCRdb re-called the 5' RACE reads through MiXCR, storing one row per CDR3 protein. The sample has about 700,000 distinct CDR3 sequences; 8.6% are singletons. These sequences were also reported in another study, on yellow fever vaccine responses in identical twins.

The sequenced sample was PBMCs. These receptors were taken from a young woman in good health.

This clonotype has only a few counts. The chain employs TRBV5-1 and TRBJ2-3, with 7 bases fitting TRBD1. Trimming took 4 bases from V and 3 from J; bases not matched to a gene: 14. Germline V gives CDR1 SGHRS, CDR2 YFSETQ. The CDR3 has 17 amino acids. The CDR3 DNA is TGCGCCAGCAGCCGGGGCACTAGGGGGCGCGGAACAGATACGCAGTATTTT. Translation gives CASSRGTRGRGTDTQYF.

This clonotype was observed many times. The gene calls are TRBV4-2 and TRBJ2-5, with TRBD2 identical over 11 bases. In germline, CDR1 is LGHNA, CDR2 YNFKEQ. The V gene end was trimmed by 3 bases and the J gene end by 3 bases; junction bases not matched to a gene: 6. The CDR3 consists of 16 residues. CDR3 DNA sequence: TGTGCCAGCAGCCAGGGGCTAGCGGGGGGAAAAGAGACCCAGTACTTC. This encodes CASSQGLAGGKETQYF.

The chain has TRBV12-3 or TRBV12-4 and TRBJ1-1; the match to TRBD1 covers 10 bases. J was trimmed by 0 bases and V by 1 base; bases with no gene match: 5. The length of the CDR3 is 17 residues. DNA of the CDR3: TGTGCCAGCAGTTTAGGGGACAGGGGTCCTATGAACACTGAAGCTTTCTTT. Translated: CASSLGDRGPMNTEAFF.

This sequence joins TRBV30 and TRBJ2-5; D might be TRBD2 (7 bases). The CDR3 sequence is 15 residues long. Trimming took 1 base from V and 7 from J, leaving 19 bases between them. Germline lookup yields CDR1 GTSNPN and CDR2 SVGIG (reference sequence). CDR3 loop: CAWSGTAPTGGTQYF. In DNA, the CDR3 is TGTGCCTGGAGTGGGACAGCGCCTACGGGGGGGACCCAGTACTTC.